This TCR beta chain was obtained from a study of cytomegalovirus exposure and HLA in healthy donors. Amplification used 60 Vbeta primers and 13 Jbeta primers. Measured with immunoSEQ multiplex PCR; TCRdb has only the in-frame clones, and not every one. The table shows about 220,000 clones, with 82% occurring only once. Looked up from germline, CDR1 is SGHTA and CDR2 is FQGNSA. The CDR3 contains 13 residues. V was trimmed by 2 bases and J by 2 bases, leaving 7 bases between them. This clone was recorded once. This receptor was obtained from a woman between 40 and 55 years old in good health and CMV-seropositive. The chain joins TRBV7-2 to TRBJ2-7; D is unclear. The sequenced sample consisted of PBMCs. In DNA form, the CDR3 reads TGTGCCAGCAGCTTAACAATCACCTACGAGCAGTACTTC. It codes for CASSLTITYEQYF.